Only one count was recorded for the clone carrying this T cell receptor beta chain. From germline, CDR1 is MDHEN and CDR2 SYDVKM. The CDR3 spans 19 residues. J was trimmed by 6 bases and V by 6 bases; bases with no gene match: 17. The data derive from a study of control samples from healthy donors and cancer patients. The method was immunoSEQ multiplex PCR; TCRdb's version includes in-frame clones alone and lacks a portion of them. The table shows approximately 81,000 clones, with about 93% occurring only once. This sequence originates from a young woman in good health. The J gene is TRBJ2-1, the V gene TRBV28; 13 bases agree with TRBD2. Sequenced sample: blood. CDR3 bases: TGTGCCAGCAGCCCAATCACCCCCTTACTAGCGGGGGGGGTCAATGAGCAGTTCTTC. Residues: CASSPITPLLAGGVNEQFF.